This T cell receptor (beta chain) was recovered during a study of OX40 agonist ivuxolimab in advanced cancers. Sequencing used immunoSEQ multiplex PCR; TCRdb keeps in-frame clones, though not all of them. The repertoire includes tens of thousands of clones, roughly 89% of them detected once, and approximately 18% sits in the top ten. Notes on the study in general: Some of the lowest clonal expansion was seen in partial responders at 0.1-3.0 mg/kg.

Germline values: CDR1 SGDLS, CDR2 YYNGEE. The length of the CDR3 is 13 residues. V lost 4 bases, J lost 12 bases, and 18 bases lay in between. On this clone itself: The antigen remains unidentified.

The V and J genes are TRBV9 and TRBJ2-3; no clear D. The receptor was isolated from an adult with an advanced solid tumor such as melanoma, head and neck, liver or kidney cancer. The sample here was CD4+ or CD8+ T cells sorted from blood, taken in a trial of the OX40 agonist ivuxolimab. This chain's CDR3 is CASSYYGPSPQYF. Written as DNA, the CDR3 is TGTGCCAGCAGCTACTACGGGCCGAGTCCACAGTATTTT.